At least ten counts were recorded for the clone carrying this T cell receptor (beta chain). The data are from a study of T-cell reconstitution after alpha-beta-depleted transplantation in children. The ends were cut back, 6 bases at V and 6 bases at J, with 15 bases in the middle. CDR1 MNHEY and CDR2 SMNVEV come from the germline V gene (reference sequence). CDR3 size: 14 residues. A TCRbeta library incorporating unique molecular identifiers was prepared. TCRdb re-analysed the PCR reads in MiXCR, keeping a single row per CDR3 protein. This repertoire shows about 72,000 distinct CDR3 sequences, 5.5% to 7.5% found once; its top ten account for around 2.5%.

The chain couples TRBV27 to TRBJ2-1; the D is unclear. The source material was PBMCs from the stem cell graft donor, sampled from the stem cell graft. This clonotype was sampled from a human donor who donated a stem cell graft to a child with acute lymphoblastic leukemia. CDR3 nucleotides: TGTGCCAGCAGACCGACTCGGGCCGTCAATGAGCAGTTCTTC. Its protein is CASRPTRAVNEQFF.